The clone carrying this TCR beta chain was seen many times. These data come from a study of patients with pleural tuberculosis. With 0 bases removed from V and 1 base from J, the gap between germline ends came to 4 bases. CDR1 MGHRA and CDR2 YSYEKL come from the germline V gene. This CDR3 contains 14 residues. TCRdb itself ran the reads through MiXCR, one entry per CDR3 protein. The table records 29,000 or so distinct CDR3 sequences, 15% to 20% of them present only once. The chain combines TRBV4-1 with TRBJ1-5, with D unclear. The material sequenced was peripheral blood. This receptor was obtained from a human donor with pleural tuberculosis. In nucleotides, the CDR3 is TGCGCCAGCAGCCAAGATCGCAGCAATCAGCCCCAGCATTTT. Protein sequence: CASSQDRSNQPQHF.